This T cell receptor (beta chain) was recorded in a study of blood T cell repertoires in COVID-19. V trimming: 4 bases; J trimming: 7 bases; junction bases outside the gene matches: 2. Per the germline V gene, CDR1 is SGHDN and CDR2 is FVKESK. This CDR3 has 12 amino acids. Per the original data handling: How many nucleated cells were present was estimated from reference gene primer amplification. Generated by immunoSEQ multiplex PCR, the TCRdb table keeps only in-frame clones and is missing some. From that table come the V and J calls and clone size; the DNA was used to work out D and trimming. The sample includes roughly 86,000 clones, about 86% of them seen just once.

This rearrangement joins TRBV14 to TRBJ1-2; 8 bases are shared with TRBD1. This TCR came from a man aged 55 to 70 with acute or convalescent COVID-19. The sample was peripheral blood. The CDR3 region is CASSLQGAGYTF. CDR3 nucleotide sequence: TGTGCCAGCAGCCTCCAGGGGGCTGGCTACACCTTC.